This T cell receptor (beta chain) originates from a study of blood T cells in healthy people across ages. On the study more broadly: Capturing about one barcoded beta molecule per two T cells was achieved by template switching. Findings and caveats of the study: Estimates of diversity drawn from one million T cells were considered underestimates.

Next came a second PCR, run for roughly 6 to 11 cycles, which used a sample-barcoded 5' primer along with a J-beta primer mix. Each cDNA molecule, via a template-switch adaptor with 12 random nucleotides, was tagged. At least 3 million CDR3-containing paired-end reads were obtained per sample. MiXCR, run by TCRdb on the 5' RACE reads, gives a single entry per CDR3 protein. Of over 950,000 distinct CDR3 sequences listed, roughly 51% are singletons. This clonotype came up a few times. No antigen is known for it. V was cut by 6 bases and J by 3 bases, with 14 bases left in between. This CDR3 region has 14 residues. CDR1 is SEHNR and CDR2 is FQNEAQ in the germline V gene (reference sequence).

Sequencing input: blood. The sequence was collected from a woman aged 55-69 years in good health. The chain has TRBV7-9 and TRBJ1-1; D gene unclear. The CDR3 DNA is TGTGCCAGCAGTTACCATCGGTCCCACACTGAAGCTTTCTTT. It codes for CASSYHRSHTEAFF. Drawing the rest from reference TRBV7-9 and TRBJ1-1, the complete variable domain is DTGVSQNPRHKITKRGQNVTFRCDPISEHNRLYWYRQTLGQGPEFLTYFQNEAQLEKSRLLSDRFSAERPKGSFSTLEIQRTEQGDSAMYLCASSYHRSHTEAFFGQGTRLTVV.